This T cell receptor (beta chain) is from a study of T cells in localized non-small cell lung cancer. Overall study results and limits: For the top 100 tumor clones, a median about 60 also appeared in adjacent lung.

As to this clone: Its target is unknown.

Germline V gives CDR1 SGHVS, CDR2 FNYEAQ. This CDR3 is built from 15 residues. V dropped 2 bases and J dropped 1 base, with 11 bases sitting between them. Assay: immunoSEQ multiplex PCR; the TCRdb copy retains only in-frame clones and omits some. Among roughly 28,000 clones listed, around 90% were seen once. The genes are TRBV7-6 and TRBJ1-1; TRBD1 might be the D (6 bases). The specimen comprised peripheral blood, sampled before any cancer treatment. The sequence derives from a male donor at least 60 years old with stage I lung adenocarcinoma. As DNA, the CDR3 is TGTGCCAGCAGCTTAACGGGCAGGGGGAACACTGAAGCTTTCTTT. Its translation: CASSLTGRGNTEAFF.